These T cell receptor beta chains were read from a single sample in a study of cytomegalovirus exposure and HLA in healthy donors. Assay used: immunoSEQ multiplex PCR; TCRdb lists only in-frame clones, some missing. The repertoire holds about 160,000 clones, roughly 77% seen once, with about 3.5% in the top ten. The sample was PBMCs. Receptors originate from a human donor in good health. Each CDR3 is given with its conserved first and last residue. A D gene is named only where the DNA matches it firmly. Rows may omit the clone size; those that give it use once, few, many or a size class.

clone size | J gene | D gene | V gene | CDR3 DNA | CDR3 protein
few | TRBJ2-7 | TRBD2 | TRBV28 | TGTGCCAGCAGTTCGCCCCAACTAGCGGGAGGATCCTACGAGCAGTACTTC | CASSSPQLAGGSYEQYF
. | TRBJ2-7 | TRBD2 | TRBV12-5 | TGTGCTAGTGGTTTCTTTCTAGCGGGGGTCCGCGAGCAGTACTTC | CASGFFLAGVREQYF
. | TRBJ2-3 | . | TRBV5-1 | TGCGCCAGCAGCTCACCACAGGGAATAGGCACAGATACGCAGTATTTT | CASSSPQGIGTDTQYF
once | TRBJ2-7 | TRBD1 | TRBV18 | TGTGCCAGCTCACCCCTGACAGGGAGCCCCTACGAGCAGTACTTC | CASSPLTGSPYEQYF
. | TRBJ2-7 | . | TRBV5-1 | TGCGCCAGCAGCTCCCTCCCTAGCGCTGCGAGTCCCCAACGAGATTCCTACGAGCAGTACTTC | CASSSLPSAASPQRDSYEQYF
. | TRBJ1-3 | . | TRBV7-9 | TGTGCCAGCAGCTTATCCTTGGGCTCCGGAAACACCATATATTTT | CASSLSLGSGNTIYF
. | TRBJ2-7 | . | TRBV19 | TGTGCCACCAGTAGAGGGGGTAGCTACGAGCAGTACTTC | CATSRGGSYEQYF
. | TRBJ2-6 | TRBD2 | TRBV4-2 | TGTGCCAGCAGCCAAGTATCGGTCCTAGCGGTACTCACCTCTGGGGCCAACGTCCTGACTTTC | CASSQVSVLAVLTSGANVLTF
. | TRBJ2-7 | TRBD1 | TRBV19 | TGTGCCAGTAGTACTTCACAGGGGACCACCTACGAGCAGTACTTC | CASSTSQGTTYEQYF
. | TRBJ2-1 | . | TRBV9 | TGTGCCAGCAGCGTAGGACCCGGGACTTCTAGTTACAATGAGCAGTTCTTC | CASSVGPGTSSYNEQFF
. | TRBJ1-1 | . | TRBV30 | TGTGCCTGGAGTGGTCAGTTGACTGAAGCTTTCTTT | CAWSGQLTEAFF
. | TRBJ2-1 | . | TRBV10-3 | TGTGCCATCAGTGATCTTGAGCCTTCCGAGCAGTTCTTC | CAISDLEPSEQFF
once | TRBJ2-7 | . | TRBV5-4 | TGTGCCAGCAGGTTAGACAGGGGAGGGGAGCGCGAGCAGTACTTC | CASRLDRGGEREQYF
. | TRBJ2-7 | . | TRBV18 | TGTGCCAGCTCACTATCCGGGACAAAGTACGAGCAGTACTTC | CASSLSGTKYEQYF
. | TRBJ1-1 | . | TRBV28 | TGTGCCAGCAGTTTATCGGGGGGAGGGGCTTTCTTT | CASSLSGGGAFF
. | TRBJ2-7 | TRBD2 | TRBV7-6 | TGTGCCAGCAGCCCGGGACTAGCGGGGGATCTGCTCTCCCCGTACGAGCAGTACTTC | CASSPGLAGDLLSPYEQYF
. | TRBJ1-1 | TRBD1 | TRBV7-8 | TGTGCCAGCAGGGTAAACTCAGGGGGCACTGAAGCTTTCTTT | CASRVNSGGTEAFF
. | TRBJ1-1 | . | TRBV5-4 | TGTGCCAGCAACTTTGGACAGCCGAACACTGAAGCTTTCTTT | CASNFGQPNTEAFF
few | TRBJ2-5 | TRBD1 | TRBV29-1 | TGCAGCCCCGAGGACAGGGCGGGGACCCAGTACTTC | CSPEDRAGTQYF
. | TRBJ2-3 | . | TRBV5-4 | TGTGCCAGCAGCTTGGACGCGGGGGCCTGGACAGATACGCAGTATTTT | CASSLDAGAWTDTQYF
. | TRBJ2-7 | . | TRBV28 | TGTGCCAGCAGTCTTGTGGGGCCAGAGAAGCAGTACTTC | CASSLVGPEKQYF
. | TRBJ2-5 | . | TRBV7-9 | TGTGCCAGCAGCTTAGGGGTAGGGGCGTTGGGAGAGACCCAGTACTTC | CASSLGVGALGETQYF
. | TRBJ2-1 | TRBD1 | TRBV15 | TGTGCCACCAGCAGAGTGAGGGGACAGGGATACAATGAGCAGTTCTTC | CATSRVRGQGYNEQFF
. | TRBJ2-1 | . | TRBV5-1 | TGCGCCAGCAGCTTGGGACGGGGGAGCTCCTACAATGAGCAGTTCTTC | CASSLGRGSSYNEQFF
medium-sized | TRBJ1-5 | . | TRBV19 | TGTGCCAGTAGTACAATCGAGGGGGTGGGTCAGCCCCAGCATTTT | CASSTIEGVGQPQHF
. | TRBJ2-5 | TRBD2 | TRBV18 | TGTGCCAGCTCACCACAATGGACTAGCCGAGAGACCCAGTACTTC | CASSPQWTSRETQYF
. | TRBJ2-1 | TRBD2 | TRBV7-3 | TGTGCCAGCAGCTTAGGGACTAGCTCCTACAATGAGCAGTTCTTC | CASSLGTSSYNEQFF
few | TRBJ2-7 | . | TRBV4-1 | TGCGCCAGCAGCCAAGATCGGACTCAGGAGACGACGCAGCAGTACTTC | CASSQDRTQETTQQYF
. | TRBJ2-7 | TRBD1 | TRBV5-4 | TGTGCCAGCAGCTCGGACAGGGTGGGAGAGCAGTACTTC | CASSSDRVGEQYF
. | TRBJ1-3 | . | TRBV11-2 | TGTGCCAGCAGCTCCAGGGGCCACTCTGGAAACACCATATATTTT | CASSSRGHSGNTIYF
. | TRBJ1-2 | TRBD1 | TRBV29-1 | TGCAGCGTACTACAGGGGGAGTATGGCTACACCTTC | CSVLQGEYGYTF
once | TRBJ1-4 | . | TRBV7-9 | TGTGCCAGCAGCTCCGGGAATGAAAAACTGTTTTTT | CASSSGNEKLFF
. | TRBJ1-1 | TRBD1 | TRBV30 | TGTGCCTGGATCCGCCGGGACAGCACTGAAGCTTTCTTT | CAWIRRDSTEAFF
once | TRBJ1-2 | TRBD1 | TRBV5-5 | TGTGCCAGCAGCTTGGACGGGACAGGGGGCAGCTATGGCTACACCTTC | CASSLDGTGGSYGYTF
. | TRBJ2-5 | TRBD1 | TRBV28 | TGTGCCAGCAGTTCCCGCCGTTGGGACAGGCCCCACCAAGAGACCCAGTACTTC | CASSSRRWDRPHQETQYF
. | TRBJ1-2 | TRBD1 | TRBV6-6 | TGTGCCAGCAGTTATGGGACAGGGCTGGACTATGGCTACACCTTC | CASSYGTGLDYGYTF
. | TRBJ1-4 | . | TRBV28 | TGTGCCAGCAGTTTATTTGGGGGCGGAACTAATGAAAAACTGTTTTTT | CASSLFGGGTNEKLFF
. | TRBJ2-1 | TRBD2 | TRBV27 | TGTGCCAGCAGTTTAACGGGAGGAAGTAATGAGCAGTTCTTC | CASSLTGGSNEQFF
few | TRBJ1-1 | . | TRBV30 | TGTGCCTGGAGTAATCCTCGACAGGCGAGGACTGAAGCTTTCTTT | CAWSNPRQARTEAFF
. | TRBJ2-3 | TRBD2 | TRBV9 | TGTGCCAGCAGCGCGGGGGGGGTTTTTGATACGCAGTATTTT | CASSAGGVFDTQYF
. | TRBJ2-1 | TRBD2 | TRBV19 | TGTGCCAGTAGTCGACTAGCAGCATACAATGAGCAGTTCTTC | CASSRLAAYNEQFF
. | TRBJ2-3 | TRBD2 | TRBV7-9 | TGTGCCAGCAGCGCACAGACGGGACTAGCGGGCACAGATACGCAGTATTTT | CASSAQTGLAGTDTQYF
. | TRBJ2-1 | TRBD1 | TRBV5-1 | TGCGCCAGCAGCTTGGCAGGGACAGGGGTTAGGAATGAGCAGTTCTTC | CASSLAGTGVRNEQFF
. | TRBJ1-5 | TRBD1 | TRBV27 | TGTGCCAGCAGCCCACAGGGGGCCGGGCAGCCCCAGCATTTT | CASSPQGAGQPQHF
once | TRBJ2-3 | TRBD2 | TRBV7-9 | TGTGCCAGCAGCTTAGCCGGACTAGATACAGATACGCAGTATTTT | CASSLAGLDTDTQYF
few | TRBJ1-5 | . | TRBV19 | TGTGCCAGTAGTTCACGTAAGGAGGGGAGCAATCAGCCCCAGCATTTT | CASSSRKEGSNQPQHF
few | TRBJ1-2 | . | TRBV27 | TGTGCCAGCAGTTTATACGAAAAGGGGGGCTACACCTTC | CASSLYEKGGYTF